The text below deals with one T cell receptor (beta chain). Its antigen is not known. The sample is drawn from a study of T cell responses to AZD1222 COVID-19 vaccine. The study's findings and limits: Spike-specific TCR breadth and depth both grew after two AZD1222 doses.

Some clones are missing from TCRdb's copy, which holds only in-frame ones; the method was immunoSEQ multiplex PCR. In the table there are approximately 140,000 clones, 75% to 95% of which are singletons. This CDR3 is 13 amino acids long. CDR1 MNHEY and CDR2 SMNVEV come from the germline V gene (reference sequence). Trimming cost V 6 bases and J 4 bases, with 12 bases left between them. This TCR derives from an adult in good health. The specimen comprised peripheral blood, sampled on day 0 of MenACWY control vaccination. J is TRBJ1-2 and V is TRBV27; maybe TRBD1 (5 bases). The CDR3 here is CASSPSGGYGYTF. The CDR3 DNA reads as TGTGCCAGCAGCCCCTCGGGGGGCTATGGCTACACCTTC.